The text below deals with one T cell receptor beta chain. The data derive from a study of shared clonotypes between healthy human individuals. The CDR3 sequence is 16 residues long. V lost 1 base to trimming and J lost 11 bases; unmatched junction nucleotides: 9. In germline, CDR1 is SGHRS, CDR2 YFSETQ. TCRdb's table, derived via immunoSEQ multiplex PCR, lists solely in-frame clones and lacks some. The profile shows about 1.1 million clones, roughly 74% of them singletons. This chain joins TRBV5-1 and TRBJ2-1; 13 nucleotides align to TRBD2. The sequencing sample was made of memory CD4+ T cells from PBMCs. Regarding subset: CD45RA-negative fraction. The receptor was isolated from a man aged 18 to 29 in good health. Some clones in this sample may be carry-over from other donors' samples. The CDR3 reads CASSLLGTSGTPQQFF. The CDR3 coding sequence is TGCGCCAGCAGCTTGTTGGGGACTAGCGGGACACCGCAGCAGTTCTTC.